This TCR beta chain stems from a study of identical twins. Study-level results: The more abundant beta clonotypes in cord blood had fewer insertions, and memory repertoires did not show this. Twin pairs' shared out-of-frame alpha sequences were enriched in low generation probability.

The CDR3 has 15 residues. The germline V gene encodes CDR1 SGHDN and CDR2 FVKESK. V gave up 0 bases and J gave up 1 base, with 7 bases separating them. This clonotype was detected a few times. The antigen is not known. TCRdb passed the 5' RACE reads through MiXCR, listing each CDR3 protein once. Of some 1,600,000 distinct CDR3 sequences in the sample, around a third are singletons; the top ten hold 0.27%. The J gene is TRBJ2-1, the V gene TRBV14; D remains unclear. The sample comprised cord blood. This sequence originates from a newborn girl in good health. CDR3 nucleotides: TGTGCCAGCAGCCAAGACTGGAGATCCTACAATGAGCAGTTCTTC. Amino acid sequence: CASSQDWRSYNEQFF.